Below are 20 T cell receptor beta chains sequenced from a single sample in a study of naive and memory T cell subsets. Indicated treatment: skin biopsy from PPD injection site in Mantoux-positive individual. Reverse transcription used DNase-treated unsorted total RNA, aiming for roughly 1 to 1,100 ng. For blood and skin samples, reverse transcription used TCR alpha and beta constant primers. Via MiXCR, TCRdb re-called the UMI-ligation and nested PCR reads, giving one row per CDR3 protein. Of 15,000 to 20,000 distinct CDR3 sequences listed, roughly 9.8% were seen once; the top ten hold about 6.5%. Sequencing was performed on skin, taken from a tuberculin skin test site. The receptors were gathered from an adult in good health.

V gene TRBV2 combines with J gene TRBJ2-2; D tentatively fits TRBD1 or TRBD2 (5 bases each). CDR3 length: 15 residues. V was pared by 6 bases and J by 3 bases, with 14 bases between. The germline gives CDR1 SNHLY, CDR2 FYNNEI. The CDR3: CASRQNGAYTGELFF. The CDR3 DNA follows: TGTGCCAGCAGACAGAACGGGGCCTACACCGGGGAGCTGTTTTTT.

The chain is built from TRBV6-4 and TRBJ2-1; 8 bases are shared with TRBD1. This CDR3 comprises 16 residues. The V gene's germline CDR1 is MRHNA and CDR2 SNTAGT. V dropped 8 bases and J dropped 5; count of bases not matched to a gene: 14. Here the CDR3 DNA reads TGTGCCAGCGCAGCAGGGGGCGACGGTCCAAACAATGAGCAGTTCTTC. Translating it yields CASAAGGDGPNNEQFF.

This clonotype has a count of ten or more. The CDR3 region is CASSQVQLAGNNEQFF. The CDR3 nucleotides are TGCGCCAGCAGCCAAGTTCAACTAGCGGGGAACAATGAGCAGTTCTTC. J is TRBJ2-1 and V is TRBV4-3; the match to TRBD2 covers 10 bases. V was clipped by 1 base and J by 5 bases; unmatched bases: 5. Germline assignment: CDR1 LGHNA and CDR2 YSLEER. The CDR3 is 16 amino acids.

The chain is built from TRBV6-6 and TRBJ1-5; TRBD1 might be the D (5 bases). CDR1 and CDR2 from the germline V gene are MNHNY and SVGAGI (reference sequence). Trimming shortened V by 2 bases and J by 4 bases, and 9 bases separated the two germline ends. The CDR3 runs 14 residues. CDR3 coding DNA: TGTGCCAGCAGTTACGTAGGGGAAAATCAGCCCCAGCATTTT. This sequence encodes CASSYVGENQPQHF.

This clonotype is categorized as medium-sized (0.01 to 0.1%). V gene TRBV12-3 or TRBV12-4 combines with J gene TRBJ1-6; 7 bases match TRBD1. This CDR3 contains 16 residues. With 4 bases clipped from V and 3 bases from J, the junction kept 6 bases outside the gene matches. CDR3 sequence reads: CASSSGTDIYNSPLHF. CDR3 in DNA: TGTGCCAGCAGTTCCGGGACAGATATCTATAATTCACCCCTCCACTTT.

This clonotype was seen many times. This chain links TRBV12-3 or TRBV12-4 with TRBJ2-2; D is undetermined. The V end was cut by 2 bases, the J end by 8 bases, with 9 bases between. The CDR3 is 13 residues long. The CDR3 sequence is CASSLIDGGELFF. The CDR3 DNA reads TGTGCCAGCAGTTTAATAGACGGAGGGGAGCTGTTTTTT.

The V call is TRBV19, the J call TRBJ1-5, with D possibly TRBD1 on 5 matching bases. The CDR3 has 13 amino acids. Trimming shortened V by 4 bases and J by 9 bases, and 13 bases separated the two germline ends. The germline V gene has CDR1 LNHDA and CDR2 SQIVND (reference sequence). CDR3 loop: CASSTDSRAPQHF. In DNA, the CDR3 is TGTGCCAGTAGTACCGACAGTCGTGCGCCCCAGCATTTT.

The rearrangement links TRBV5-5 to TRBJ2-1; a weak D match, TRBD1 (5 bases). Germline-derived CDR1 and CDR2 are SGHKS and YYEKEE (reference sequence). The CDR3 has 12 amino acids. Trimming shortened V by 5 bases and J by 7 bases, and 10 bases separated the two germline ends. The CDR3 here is CASRVRENEQFF. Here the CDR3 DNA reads TGTGCCAGCAGGGTCAGGGAAAATGAGCAGTTCTTC.

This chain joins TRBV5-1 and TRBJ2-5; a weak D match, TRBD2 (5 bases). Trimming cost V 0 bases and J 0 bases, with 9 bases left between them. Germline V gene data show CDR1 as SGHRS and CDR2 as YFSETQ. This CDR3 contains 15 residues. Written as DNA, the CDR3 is TGCGCCAGCAGCTTGGCAACCGGGAACCAAGAGACCCAGTACTTC. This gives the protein CASSLATGNQETQYF. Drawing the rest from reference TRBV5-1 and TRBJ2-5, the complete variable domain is KAGVTQTPRYLIKTRGQQVTLSCSPISGHRSVSWYQQTPGQGLQFLFEYFSETQRNKGNFPGRFSGRQFSNSRSEMNVSTLELGDSALYLCASSLATGNQETQYFGPGTRLLVL.

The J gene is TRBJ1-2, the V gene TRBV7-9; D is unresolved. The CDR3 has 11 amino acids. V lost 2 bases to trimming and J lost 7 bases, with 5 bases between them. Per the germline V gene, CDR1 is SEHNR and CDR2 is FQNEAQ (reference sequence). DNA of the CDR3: TGTGCCAGCAGCTTAATGAGTGGCTACACCTTC. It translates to CASSLMSGYTF.

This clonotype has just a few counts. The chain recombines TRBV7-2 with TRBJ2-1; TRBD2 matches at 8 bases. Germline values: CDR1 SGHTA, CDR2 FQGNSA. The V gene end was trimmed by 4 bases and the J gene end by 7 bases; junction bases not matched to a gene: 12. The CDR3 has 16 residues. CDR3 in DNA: TGTGCCAGCAGCTCGGTCGGGGGGGCCGTGATGAATGAGCAGTTCTTC. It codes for CASSSVGGAVMNEQFF.

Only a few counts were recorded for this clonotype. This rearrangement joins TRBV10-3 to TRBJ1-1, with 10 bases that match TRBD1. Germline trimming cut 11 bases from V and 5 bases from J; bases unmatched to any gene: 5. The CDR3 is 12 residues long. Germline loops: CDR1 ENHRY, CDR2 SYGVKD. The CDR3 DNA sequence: TGTGCCGGACGGACAGGGGGGACTGAAGCTTTCTTT. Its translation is CAGRTGGTEAFF.

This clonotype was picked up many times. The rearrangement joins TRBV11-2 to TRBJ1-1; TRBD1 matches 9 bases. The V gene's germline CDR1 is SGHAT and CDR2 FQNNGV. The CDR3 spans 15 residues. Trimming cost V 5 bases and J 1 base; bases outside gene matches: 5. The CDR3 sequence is CASSPRTGENTEAFF. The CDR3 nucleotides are TGTGCCAGCAGCCCACGGACAGGGGAGAACACTGAAGCTTTCTTT.

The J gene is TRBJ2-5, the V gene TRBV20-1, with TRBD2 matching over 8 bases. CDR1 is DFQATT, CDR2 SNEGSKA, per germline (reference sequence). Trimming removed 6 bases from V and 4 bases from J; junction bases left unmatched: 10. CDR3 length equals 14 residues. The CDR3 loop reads CSAGSGGGGETQYF. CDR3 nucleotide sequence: TGCAGTGCCGGCTCCGGGGGGGGGGGAGAGACCCAGTACTTC.

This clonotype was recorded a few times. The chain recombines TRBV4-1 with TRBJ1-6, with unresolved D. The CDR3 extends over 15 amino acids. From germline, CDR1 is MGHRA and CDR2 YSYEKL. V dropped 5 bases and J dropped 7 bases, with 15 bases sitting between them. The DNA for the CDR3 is TGCGCCAGCAGCATCACGGGCACAGAGAATTCACCCCTCCACTTT. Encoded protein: CASSITGTENSPLHF.

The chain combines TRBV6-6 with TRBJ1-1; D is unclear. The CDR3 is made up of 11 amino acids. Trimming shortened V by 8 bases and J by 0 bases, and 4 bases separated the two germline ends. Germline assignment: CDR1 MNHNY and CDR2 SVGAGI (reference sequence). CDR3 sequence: CASYLNTEAFF. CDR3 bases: TGTGCCAGCTATTTGAACACTGAAGCTTTCTTT.

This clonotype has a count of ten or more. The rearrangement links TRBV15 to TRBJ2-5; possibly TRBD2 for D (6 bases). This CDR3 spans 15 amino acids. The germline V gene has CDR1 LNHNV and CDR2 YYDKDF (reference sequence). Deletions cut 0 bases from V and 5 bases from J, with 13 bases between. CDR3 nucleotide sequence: TGTGCCACCAGCAGAGATTACGGGGGTTGGGAGACCCAGTACTTC. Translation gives CATSRDYGGWETQYF.

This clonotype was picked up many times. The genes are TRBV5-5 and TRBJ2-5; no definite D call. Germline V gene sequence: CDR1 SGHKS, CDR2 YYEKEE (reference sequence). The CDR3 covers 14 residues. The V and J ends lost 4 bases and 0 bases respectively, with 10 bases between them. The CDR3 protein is CASSPRPDQETQYF. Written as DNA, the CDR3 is TGTGCCAGCAGCCCCCGACCGGACCAAGAGACCCAGTACTTC. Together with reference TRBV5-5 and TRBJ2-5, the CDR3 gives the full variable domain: DAGVTQSPTHLIKTRGQQVTLRCSPISGHKSVSWYQQVLGQGPQFIFQYYEKEERGRGNFPDRFSARQFPNYSSELNVNALLLGDSALYLCASSPRPDQETQYFGPGTRLLVL.

In DNA form, the CDR3 reads TGTGCCAGCAGCTTTGTGGGGGAAGTTGCGTTGCAGTACTTC. This codes for CASSFVGEVALQYF. The chain joins TRBV7-9 to TRBJ2-7; D is perhaps TRBD1 or TRBD2 (5 bases each). Germline CDR1 and CDR2: SEHNR and FQNEAQ (reference sequence). The CDR3 runs to 14 residues. V was shortened by 3 bases and J by 9 bases, with 18 bases between the two germline ends.

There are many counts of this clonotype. The DNA of the CDR3 is TGTGCCAGCAGTTACTCTGGGGGGGCCGTATCTGGCTACGAGCAGTACTTC. It translates to CASSYSGGAVSGYEQYF. The chain employs TRBV6-5 and TRBJ2-7; TRBD2 is a possible D gene (7 bases). CDR3 length equals 17 residues. Trimming removed 0 bases at V and 3 bases at J, with 18 bases between. In germline, CDR1 is MNHEY, CDR2 SVGAGI.